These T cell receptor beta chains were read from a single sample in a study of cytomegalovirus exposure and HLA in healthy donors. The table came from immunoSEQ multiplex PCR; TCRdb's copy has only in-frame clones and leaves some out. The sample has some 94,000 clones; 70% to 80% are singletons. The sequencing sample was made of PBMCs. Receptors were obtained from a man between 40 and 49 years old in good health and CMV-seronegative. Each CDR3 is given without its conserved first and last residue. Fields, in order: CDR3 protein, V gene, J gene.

CDR3aa: ASSREGLQGPKAYGYT
v_gene: TRBV28
j_gene: TRBJ1-2

CDR3aa: ASSGGFDTEAF
v_gene: TRBV6-1
j_gene: TRBJ1-1

CDR3aa: AISRTSEYEQY
v_gene: TRBV10-3
j_gene: TRBJ2-7

CDR3aa: AWSAGQANSGNTIY
v_gene: TRBV30
j_gene: TRBJ1-3

CDR3aa: ASSLATQGYSGNTIY
v_gene: TRBV7-9
j_gene: TRBJ1-3

CDR3aa: ASSVREAGGPMWNEQF
v_gene: TRBV9
j_gene: TRBJ2-1

CDR3aa: SGRTSARVEQF
v_gene: TRBV29-1
j_gene: TRBJ2-1

CDR3aa: SVTPRATNEKLF
v_gene: TRBV29-1
j_gene: TRBJ1-4

CDR3aa: ASKRRLAGSPEQY
v_gene: TRBV27
j_gene: TRBJ2-7

CDR3aa: ASSLEQGGAF
v_gene: TRBV5-1
j_gene: TRBJ1-1

CDR3aa: ASSLGLAGVGQETQY
v_gene: TRBV5-1
j_gene: TRBJ2-5

CDR3aa: ASSAYRLAGDETQY
v_gene: TRBV25-1
j_gene: TRBJ2-5

CDR3aa: ASSTRQGSEQY
v_gene: TRBV11-2
j_gene: TRBJ2-7

CDR3aa: ASSVDPRGKDNEQF
v_gene: TRBV9
j_gene: TRBJ2-1

CDR3aa: ASSYSQSTGNEKLF
v_gene: TRBV6-6
j_gene: TRBJ1-4

CDR3aa: ASSYSPGSSHEQY
v_gene: TRBV6-5
j_gene: TRBJ2-7

CDR3aa: ASRGLSPEAF
v_gene: TRBV2
j_gene: TRBJ1-1

CDR3aa: SVVQEGTGGYT
v_gene: TRBV29-1
j_gene: TRBJ1-2

CDR3aa: ASSMTRNEQF
v_gene: TRBV2
j_gene: TRBJ2-1

CDR3aa: ASRAGTGAQQETQY
v_gene: TRBV6-4
j_gene: TRBJ2-5

CDR3aa: ASSAGAYEQY
v_gene: TRBV10-1
j_gene: TRBJ2-7

CDR3aa: ASSAGGGGADTQY
v_gene: TRBV19
j_gene: TRBJ2-3

CDR3aa: ASSVAGTGWNEQF
v_gene: TRBV9
j_gene: TRBJ2-1

CDR3aa: AISTQGISNQPQH
v_gene: TRBV10-3
j_gene: TRBJ1-5

CDR3aa: ASSRTTPGQGSYNEQF
v_gene: TRBV18
j_gene: TRBJ2-1

CDR3aa: ASSIGQAGGPGELF
v_gene: TRBV19
j_gene: TRBJ2-2

CDR3aa: ASSLRGGTEAF
v_gene: TRBV5-1
j_gene: TRBJ1-1

CDR3aa: ASIKGTGEAF
v_gene: TRBV6-5
j_gene: TRBJ1-1

CDR3aa: ASSDMRYEQY
v_gene: TRBV2
j_gene: TRBJ2-7

CDR3aa: ASSPPGTGQETQY
v_gene: TRBV18
j_gene: TRBJ2-5

CDR3aa: ASSGKLAGNTDTQY
v_gene: TRBV5-1
j_gene: TRBJ2-3

CDR3aa: AISTGQADNYGYT
v_gene: TRBV10-3
j_gene: TRBJ1-2

CDR3aa: ASSSGTEHYEQY
v_gene: TRBV28
j_gene: TRBJ2-7

CDR3aa: ASSYSRTGGGEQF
v_gene: TRBV6-6
j_gene: TRBJ2-1

CDR3aa: ASSYSKGQPV
v_gene: TRBV6-5
j_gene: TRBJ2-1

CDR3aa: ASSLLAGGPDTQY
v_gene: TRBV7-8
j_gene: TRBJ2-3

CDR3aa: ASSQLDLALVNIQY
v_gene: TRBV6-6
j_gene: TRBJ2-4

CDR3aa: ASSAQALSTDTQY
v_gene: TRBV6-1
j_gene: TRBJ2-3

CDR3aa: ATSRDRDRYYEQY
v_gene: TRBV15
j_gene: TRBJ2-7

CDR3aa: ASSLQGGTEAF
v_gene: TRBV11-2
j_gene: TRBJ1-1

CDR3aa: ASSLATSSYEQY
v_gene: TRBV18
j_gene: TRBJ2-7

CDR3aa: ASSIVRGSVVADTQY
v_gene: TRBV19
j_gene: TRBJ2-3

CDR3aa: ASSLIGSGFQY
v_gene: TRBV28
j_gene: TRBJ2-7

CDR3aa: AISESGHSNQPQH
v_gene: TRBV10-3
j_gene: TRBJ1-5

CDR3aa: ASSPERGSYEQY
v_gene: TRBV28
j_gene: TRBJ2-7

CDR3aa: ASSVSGQGTEAF
v_gene: TRBV6-1
j_gene: TRBJ1-1

CDR3aa: ASSSGTGLYNEQF
v_gene: TRBV14
j_gene: TRBJ2-1

CDR3aa: ASSPRQTNTEAF
v_gene: TRBV18
j_gene: TRBJ1-1

CDR3aa: ASSAGEYSYEQY
v_gene: TRBV6-1
j_gene: TRBJ2-7

CDR3aa: AWRGSSYNEQF
v_gene: TRBV30
j_gene: TRBJ2-1

CDR3aa: ASSSTRDSPLH
v_gene: TRBV5-1
j_gene: TRBJ1-6